These 20 T cell receptor beta chains were sequenced from one sample in a study of response to subunit inactivated influenza vaccine. TCRdb recomputed calls from the RT-PCR reads with MiXCR, one row per CDR3 protein. The table has hundreds of thousands of distinct CDR3 sequences, about 25% seen once; the top ten hold approximately 2%. The specimen was CD4+ T cells sorted from PBMCs, collected more than 4 days after vaccination. These TCRs come from a man between 45 and 60 years old who received an inactivated influenza vaccine.

J is TRBJ1-4 and V is TRBV4-3, with TRBD1 matching over 7 bases. Germline CDR1 and CDR2: LGHNA and YSLEER. V dropped 0 bases and J dropped 5; count of bases not matched to a gene: 9. The CDR3 is 17 amino acids. The CDR3 loop is CASSQDGPGTENEKLFF. As DNA, the CDR3 is TGCGCCAGCAGCCAAGATGGGCCCGGGACAGAAAATGAAAAACTGTTTTTT.

This clonotype was seen a few times. V and J are TRBV5-5 and TRBJ2-7, with TRBD2 identical over 8 bases. Trimming took 0 bases from V and 0 from J; bases not matched to a gene: 11. CDR3 length: 18 amino acids. In germline, CDR1 is SGHKS, CDR2 YYEKEE (reference sequence). DNA of the CDR3: TGTGCCAGCAGCTTGGCGGCTAGCGGGCTCCGGAGCTCCTACGAGCAGTACTTC. This codes for CASSLAASGLRSSYEQYF.

This chain uses TRBV12-3 or TRBV12-4 with TRBJ2-2; D not resolved. The ends were cut back, 7 bases at V and 5 bases at J, with 5 bases in the middle. This CDR3 spans 11 amino acids. Here the CDR3 reads CASIVTGELFF. The CDR3 coding sequence is TGTGCCAGCATAGTTACCGGGGAGCTGTTTTTT.

The gene calls are TRBV5-6 and TRBJ2-5, with TRBD2 matching 7 bases. Losses at the gene ends were 6 bases for V and 5 bases for J; bases not matched to a gene: 10. Per germline, CDR1 SGHDT and CDR2 YYEEEE. The CDR3 runs to 14 residues. The CDR3 DNA reads as TGTGCCAGCACCTCAAAGGGGCGGGAGGAGACCCAGTACTTC. Protein: CASTSKGREETQYF.

The chain uses TRBV2 and TRBJ1-4; TRBD1 matches at 9 bases. The junction had 5 bases not matched to a gene; V was cut back by 4 bases and J by 5 bases. The germline V gene has CDR1 SNHLY and CDR2 FYNNEI. The CDR3 length is 15 residues. CDR3 region: CASSVAGTGNEKLFF. The CDR3 DNA sequence: TGTGCCAGCAGTGTCGCCGGGACAGGGAATGAAAAACTGTTTTTT.

The rearrangement uses TRBV20-1 and TRBJ2-3; D gene unclear. Germline V gene lookup returns CDR1 DFQATT and CDR2 SNEGSKA (reference sequence). The V end was cut by 8 bases, the J end by 4 bases, with 7 bases between. The length of the CDR3 is 10 residues. The CDR3 DNA sequence: TGCAGTACTCTTTCAGATACGCAGTATTTT. Amino acids: CSTLSDTQYF.

This clonotype was counted between two and nine times. J is TRBJ1-4 and V is TRBV28, with D tentatively TRBD1 (6 bases). Per the germline V gene, CDR1 is MDHEN and CDR2 is SYDVKM. The V and J ends lost 4 bases and 8 bases respectively, with 20 bases between them. This CDR3 region has 16 residues. The CDR3 sequence is CASSSNKLGTREKLFF. CDR3 in DNA: TGTGCCAGCAGTTCAAATAAACTCGGGACACGGGAAAAACTGTTTTTT.

This clonotype was seen repeatedly, ten times or more. The chain recombines TRBV18 with TRBJ2-7; no clear D. CDR3 length: 14 amino acids. V was trimmed by 5 bases and J by 2 bases, leaving 13 bases between them. Germline assignment: CDR1 KGHSH and CDR2 LQKENI. In nucleotides, the CDR3 is TGTGCCAGCTCATCGGGCCTATACCCCTACGAGCAGTACTTC. Protein sequence: CASSSGLYPYEQYF.

The rearrangement uses TRBV20-1 and TRBJ2-5, with D tentatively TRBD2 (6 bases). CDR1 and CDR2 from the germline V gene are DFQATT and SNEGSKA (reference sequence). The CDR3 is made up of 13 amino acids. Trimming cost V 6 bases and J 3 bases, with 14 bases left between them. CDR3 sequence: CSAPPSGEETQYF. DNA for the CDR3: TGCAGTGCCCCCCCCTCGGGGGAAGAGACCCAGTACTTC.

This clonotype occurred a few times. This chain connects TRBV6-2 or TRBV6-3 to TRBJ2-3; weak D call: TRBD2 (5 bases). The CDR3 extends over 15 amino acids. V was clipped by 2 bases and J by 1 base, with 10 bases between them. Germline V lookup: CDR1 MNHEY, CDR2 SVGEGT. The CDR3 region has the DNA TGTGCCAGCAGTTACGGCGGGTGGCGCACAGATACGCAGTATTTT. Encoded protein: CASSYGGWRTDTQYF.

V usage is TRBV29-1 and J usage is TRBJ2-1; the match to TRBD2 covers 10 bases. Germline V gives CDR1 SQVTM, CDR2 ANQGSEA. V shed 5 bases and J 1 base; nucleotides not matched to a gene: 8. The CDR3 is made up of 16 amino acids. In DNA form, the CDR3 reads TGCAGCGTTAACCGACTAGCGGGTTGGTCCTACAATGAGCAGTTCTTC. This gives the protein CSVNRLAGWSYNEQFF.

This clonotype was recorded a few times. CDR3 coding DNA: TGTGCCAGCAGCTTAGCGAGGACTAGCTACTACGAGCAGTACTTC. Translated: CASSLARTSYYEQYF. This chain joins TRBV7-2 and TRBJ2-7, with 8 bases aligning to TRBD2. This CDR3 has 15 residues. Germline CDR1 is SGHTA and CDR2 is FQGNSA. Unmatched junction bases numbered 4, after V lost 0 bases and J lost 3 bases.

The chain uses TRBV5-6 and TRBJ1-1; D is possibly TRBD1 (6 bases). The CDR3 is 11 residues long. Germline V gene lookup returns CDR1 SGHDT and CDR2 YYEEEE. V was pared by 3 bases and J by 10 bases, with 10 bases between. CDR3 sequence reads: CASSSGALAFF. CDR3 nucleotide sequence: TGTGCCAGCAGCTCAGGGGCTCTAGCTTTCTTT.

This clonotype was seen repeatedly, ten times or more. The J gene is TRBJ1-2, the V gene TRBV7-2; TRBD1 matches 12 bases. V gave up 1 base and J gave up 6 bases; unmatched junction bases: 3. The germline V gene has CDR1 SGHTA and CDR2 FQGNSA. The CDR3 runs 15 residues. Written as DNA, the CDR3 is TGTGCCAGCAGCTTAGGGGACAGGGGGCAGGATGGCTACACCTTC. Amino acids: CASSLGDRGQDGYTF.

The chain uses TRBV9 and TRBJ1-2; 9 bases map to TRBD1. The CDR3 is 14 amino acids. The trim removed 7 bases at V and 3 bases at J, leaving 7 bases unmatched. Germline CDR1 reads SGDLS; CDR2 reads YYNGEE. The CDR3 nucleotides are TGTGCCAGCGGAAGGGACAGGGACTACTATGGCTACACCTTC. Encoded protein: CASGRDRDYYGYTF.

The chain links TRBV9 to TRBJ2-1; TRBD2 matches at 9 bases. Unmatched junction bases numbered 9, after V lost 0 bases and J lost 8 bases. Germline assignment: CDR1 SGDLS and CDR2 YYNGEE. There are 16 residues in the CDR3. The CDR3 loop is CASSVVEGGGAHEQFF. The CDR3 bases are TGTGCCAGCAGCGTAGTCGAAGGCGGGGGGGCCCATGAGCAGTTCTTC. Combining the CDR3 with reference TRBV9 and TRBJ2-1 gives the whole variable domain DSGVTQTPKHLITATGQRVTLRCSPRSGDLSVYWYQQSLDQGLQFLIQYYNGEERAKGNILERFSAQQFPDLHSELNLSSLELGDSALYFCASSVVEGGGAHEQFFGPGTRLTVL.

This clonotype was detected only a few times. The chain has TRBV20-1 and TRBJ1-5; the D is unclear. Germline lookup yields CDR1 DFQATT and CDR2 SNEGSKA (reference sequence). V lost 3 bases to trimming and J lost 4 bases, with 10 bases between them. The CDR3 runs to 13 residues. CDR3 sequence (DNA): TGCAGTGCTAGGGAAGCCCTTAATCAGCCCCAGCATTTT. Its protein product is CSAREALNQPQHF.

The gene calls are TRBV10-3 and TRBJ2-5; D is unresolved. Per the germline V gene, CDR1 is ENHRY and CDR2 is SYGVKD. The CDR3 consists of 13 residues. Trimming left V 3 bases short and J 4 bases short, with 9 bases between. Written as DNA, the CDR3 is TGTGCCATCAGTGAAGAGATAAGAGAGACCCAGTACTTC. Translating it yields CAISEEIRETQYF.

This clonotype was observed a handful of times. The rearrangement joins TRBV10-3 to TRBJ2-2; the D gene is possibly TRBD1 (6 bases). Per the germline V gene, CDR1 is ENHRY and CDR2 is SYGVKD. With 6 bases removed from V and 0 bases from J, the gap between germline ends came to 14 bases. There are 16 residues in the CDR3. The chain's CDR3 is CAISETGPPNTGELFF. Written as DNA, the CDR3 is TGTGCCATCAGCGAGACAGGACCGCCGAACACCGGGGAGCTGTTTTTT.

This clonotype was detected a few times. The rearrangement links TRBV20-1 to TRBJ1-6; 8 bases are a match to TRBD1. The CDR3 has 16 amino acids. Unmatched junction bases numbered 10, after V lost 5 bases and J lost 4 bases. Germline V gene sequence: CDR1 DFQATT, CDR2 SNEGSKA (reference sequence). Here the CDR3 reads CSAGSPGTGYNSPLHF. Here the CDR3 DNA reads TGCAGTGCTGGAAGTCCCGGGACAGGTTATAATTCACCCCTCCACTTT.